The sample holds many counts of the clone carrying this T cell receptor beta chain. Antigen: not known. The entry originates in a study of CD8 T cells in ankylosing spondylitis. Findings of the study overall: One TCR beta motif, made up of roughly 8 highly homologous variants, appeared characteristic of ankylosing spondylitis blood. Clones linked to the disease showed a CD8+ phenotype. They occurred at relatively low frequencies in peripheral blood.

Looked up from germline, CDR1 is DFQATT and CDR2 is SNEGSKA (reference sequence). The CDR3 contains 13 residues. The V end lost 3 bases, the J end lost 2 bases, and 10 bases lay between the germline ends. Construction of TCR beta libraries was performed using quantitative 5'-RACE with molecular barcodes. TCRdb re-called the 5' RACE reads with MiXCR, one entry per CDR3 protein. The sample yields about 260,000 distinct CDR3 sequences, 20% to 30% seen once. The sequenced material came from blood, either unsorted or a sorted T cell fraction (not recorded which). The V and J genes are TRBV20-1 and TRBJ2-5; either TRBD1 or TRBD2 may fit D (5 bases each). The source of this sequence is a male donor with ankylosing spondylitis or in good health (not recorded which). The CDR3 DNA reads TGCAGTGCTAGTAGGGGACCTCAAGAGACCCAGTACTTC. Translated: CSASRGPQETQYF.